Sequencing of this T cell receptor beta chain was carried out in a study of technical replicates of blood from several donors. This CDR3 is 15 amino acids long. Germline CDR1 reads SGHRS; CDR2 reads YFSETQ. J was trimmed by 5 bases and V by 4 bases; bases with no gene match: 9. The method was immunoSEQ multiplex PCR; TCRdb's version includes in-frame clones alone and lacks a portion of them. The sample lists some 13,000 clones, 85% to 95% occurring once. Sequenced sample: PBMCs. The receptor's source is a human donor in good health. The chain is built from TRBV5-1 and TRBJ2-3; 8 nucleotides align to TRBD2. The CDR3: CASSKREFGKDTQYF. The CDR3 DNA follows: TGCGCCAGCAGCAAGCGGGAGTTCGGTAAAGATACGCAGTATTTT.